This T cell receptor beta chain was sequenced during a study of monozygotic twins with cystic fibrosis (dated by TCRdb to about 2021). The study in broad terms: Barcoded libraries were prepared from three micrograms of fragmented DNA with approximately 16 PCR cycles. The study compared TCR beta repertoires within and between 16 monozygotic twin pairs with cystic fibrosis to assess genetic influence on V and J gene usage. Ten female and six male twin pairs, aged about 2.0 to 40 years (median about 9.5 years) and mostly children and adolescents, were included in the cohort. Twins were ranked among some 1,000 cohort participants for weight-for-height and FEVPerc (FEV1 disease centile) on the day of blood sampling. Data for three of the twin pairs had already been reported earlier in a different context.

Following the manufacturer's instructions, the researchers used the immunoSEQ immune profiling system to amplify TCR beta CDR3 regions via multiplex PCR. An Illumina NextSeq system was used for sequencing. The original pipeline was this. Sequence data were processed on the immunoSEQ Analyzer platform, and clonality was calculated as the square root of Simpson's index of productive rearrangements. V and J usage similarity was measured by Jensen-Shannon distance, and CDR3 generation probabilities were computed with OLGA. Shared CDR3 sequences were searched against the immuneACCESS database (August 2020) and VDJdb (December 2020). TCRdb re-hosts the immuneACCESS table, in-frame sequences only. Its copies lack some clones; in the studies checked, an unresolved V gene accounts for under half of them, and the cause for the rest is not known. V and J calls and clone size are given by that table; D and trimming were obtained from the DNA. The sample table lists just under 20,000 clones, about 89% of them with a count of one. Jointly, the top ten make up around 1.4% of the sample.

Worth noting for this clone: Which antigen it targets is not known. Nothing much larger sits one base from this clone, and base qualities are not available.

The twin pairs came from the European Cystic Fibrosis Twin and Sibling Study Cohort, a cohort that recruited patients from 150 to 200 CF clinics across 14 European countries. Zygosity and CFTR genotype were verified in-house, with zygosity tested by multiplex PCR of nine short tandem repeat loci. Peripheral blood was sampled from each twin, and clinical parameters were recorded on the day of blood sampling. Phenol/chloroform extraction was used to isolate genomic DNA from peripheral blood cells, and the DNA was then kept in TE buffer at 4 degrees C. CDR1 and CDR2 were assigned from the germline V gene as SGHAT and FQNNGV. At the junction V is shortened by 5 bases and J by 3 bases; bases outside the gene matches: 7. From the cysteine up to the phenylalanine, the CDR3 has a length of 17 residues. Only the CDR3 region is kept as DNA, spanning 51 bases read in frame from base 1. What the work shows at the level of the full study, not this receptor alone: Simpson clonality was found to be generally low (median about 0.009), suggesting a naive-dominated repertoire, although higher clonality was observed in the most severely affected patients. Only a small cohort was studied, and no association of shared CDR3 numbers with age, concordance or disease severity was found. Nucleotide-identical clonotype sharing was significantly higher within monozygotic CF twin pairs than between unrelated CF individuals (P = 0.000026, Mann-Whitney). The greatest similarity to the co-twin was observed for V gene usage in 13 of 16 pairs and for J usage in 8 of 16 pairs, which suggested genetic constraints.

The chain is encoded by TRBV11-2 joined to TRBJ2-2, with 12 bases aligning to TRBD2. Sequenced material: blood. This sequence was found in a girl aged 2-9 years with cystic fibrosis. Here is the DNA: TGTGCCAGCAGCCCAAGGACTAGCGGGAAGGACACCGGGGAGCTGTTTTTT. Its protein is CASSPRTSGKDTGELFF.